Each of the 13 T cell receptor beta chains below was sequenced from the same sample in a study of Ad26.COV2.S vaccination and SARS-CoV-2 variants. Measured with immunoSEQ multiplex PCR; TCRdb has only the in-frame clones, and not every one. The sample records 350,000 to 500,000 clones, about nine tenths being singletons. Treatment given: roughly 18 received Ad26.COV2.S at low or high dose, single or two shots; about five received placebo; per-sample allocation not given. Sampling happened 63 days after the first vaccine or placebo injection. The material sequenced was peripheral blood, taken in a trial of Ad26.COV2.S vaccine versus placebo. The receptors originated from a person between 18 and 65 years old who received the Ad26.COV2.S COVID-19 vaccine or a placebo.

The rearrangement uses TRBV15 and TRBJ1-5, with D tentatively TRBD1 (6 bases). The germline V gene has CDR1 LNHNV and CDR2 YYDKDF (reference sequence). CDR3 size: 16 residues. V was pared by 0 bases and J by 4 bases, with 13 bases between. DNA of the CDR3: TGTGCCACCAGCAGAGACCCGGGACACCAGAATCAGCCCCAGCATTTT. Amino acid sequence: CATSRDPGHQNQPQHF.

The J gene is TRBJ1-2, the V gene TRBV7-2, with D uncertain. This CDR3 is 18 amino acids long. Deletions cut 4 bases from V and 4 bases from J, with 25 bases between. The germline gives CDR1 SGHTA, CDR2 FQGNSA. As DNA, the CDR3 is TGTGCCAGCAGCTCACTCGGGTTGGGCGGGGAAAGTGCCTATGGCTACACCTTC. Translated, it gives CASSSLGLGGESAYGYTF.

The rearrangement links TRBV28 to TRBJ2-1; maybe TRBD1 (5 bases). In germline, CDR1 is MDHEN, CDR2 SYDVKM. V lost 3 bases, J lost 3 bases, and 12 bases lay in between. This CDR3 has 15 amino acids. The CDR3 here is CASSFDRQFYNEQFF. CDR3 DNA: TGTGCCAGCAGTTTCGACAGACAATTCTACAATGAGCAGTTCTTC.

This clone is a singleton in its sample. This chain joins TRBV7-2 and TRBJ2-3, with D perhaps given as TRBD1 or TRBD2 (5 bases each). There are 16 residues in the CDR3. V was pared by 1 base and J by 0 bases, with 11 bases between. CDR1 SGHTA and CDR2 FQGNSA come from the germline V gene. The CDR3 protein is CASSLGSGGSTDTQYF. The CDR3 coding sequence is TGTGCCAGCAGCTTAGGGTCTGGGGGTAGCACAGATACGCAGTATTTT. The variable domain in full, completed from reference TRBV7-2 and TRBJ2-3, reads GAGVSQSPSNKVTEKGKDVELRCDPISGHTALYWYRQSLGQGLEFLIYFQGNSAPDKSGLPSDRFSAERTGGSVSTLTIQRTQQEDSAVYLCASSLGSGGSTDTQYFGPGTRLTVL.

The CDR3 DNA reads as TGTGCCAGTAACGCTGGCGACGACTCCTACGAGCAGTACTTC. Its translation: CASNAGDDSYEQYF. This rearrangement joins TRBV19 to TRBJ2-7; no clear D gene. The CDR3 has 14 residues. Germline V gene data show CDR1 as LNHDA and CDR2 as SQIVND (reference sequence). Trimming shortened V by 7 bases and J by 0 bases, and 13 bases separated the two germline ends.

This chain links TRBV11-3 with TRBJ2-2; 7 bases are a match to TRBD1. Germline CDR1 is SGHNT and CDR2 is YENEEA. The CDR3 sequence is 15 residues long. V gave up 4 bases and J gave up 0 bases; unmatched junction bases: 2. CDR3 nucleotide sequence: TGTGCCAGCAGCTCGACAGGGACGAACACCGGGGAGCTGTTTTTT. This codes for CASSSTGTNTGELFF. The complete variable domain, with remaining parts taken from reference TRBV11-3 and TRBJ2-2, reads EAGVVQSPRYKIIEKKQPVAFWCNPISGHNTLYWYLQNLGQGPELLIRYENEEAVDDSQLPKDRFSAERLKGVDSTLKIQPAELGDSAVYLCASSSTGTNTGELFFGEGSRLTVL.

The chain links TRBV27 to TRBJ1-2, with 9 positions matching TRBD1. The CDR3 totals 13 residues. CDR1 MNHEY and CDR2 SMNVEV come from the germline V gene (reference sequence). The V gene end was trimmed by 6 bases and the J gene end by 7 bases; junction bases not matched to a gene: 6. DNA for the CDR3: TGTGCCAGCAGGATACAGGGGGCAAGTGGCTACACCTTC. This gives the protein CASRIQGASGYTF.

CDR3 coding DNA: TGTGCCAGCAGCTTATTTGCGGACACTGAAGCTTTCTTT. It encodes CASSLFADTEAFF. This chain joins TRBV7-9 and TRBJ1-1; D not certain. The germline V gene encodes CDR1 SEHNR and CDR2 FQNEAQ (reference sequence). This CDR3 has 13 amino acids. Trimming took 2 bases from V and 3 from J, leaving 7 bases between them.

This chain connects TRBV12-3 or TRBV12-4 to TRBJ1-2; D unresolved. This CDR3 contains 11 residues. V gave up 1 base and J gave up 10 bases, with 7 bases separating them. The CDR3: CASSLGPHYTF. The CDR3, as DNA: TGTGCCAGCAGTTTAGGTCCTCACTACACCTTC.

This chain uses TRBV6-1 with TRBJ2-7; TRBD1 aligns across 12 bases. The CDR3 covers 16 residues. The germline CDR1 and CDR2 sequences are MNHNS and SASEGT. Trimming removed 4 bases from V and 4 bases from J; junction bases left unmatched: 8. The CDR3 nucleotides are TGTGCCAGCAGTGTATCGGGACAGGGGGCGAGGTACGAGCAGTACTTC. The encoded protein is CASSVSGQGARYEQYF.

The rearrangement links TRBV7-9 to TRBJ1-1; 8 positions match TRBD1. This CDR3 region has 12 residues. Germline-derived CDR1 and CDR2 are SEHNR and FQNEAQ (reference sequence). V shed 2 bases, J shed 10 bases, and the junction held 3 bases outside the gene matches. CDR3 in DNA: TGTGCCAGCAGCTTAACTGACAGGGGAGCTTTCTTT. The encoded protein is CASSLTDRGAFF.

This rearrangement joins TRBV3-1 (or the pseudogene TRBV3-2) to TRBJ2-3, with D maybe TRBD1 (5 bases). Germline-derived CDR1 and CDR2 are LGHDT and YNNKEL (reference sequence). Trimming took off 1 base at V and 4 bases at J, with 15 bases between the two ends. This CDR3 is built from 16 residues. The CDR3 protein is CASSQGRQIGADTQYF. CDR3 in DNA: TGTGCCAGCAGCCAAGGTCGACAGATTGGGGCAGATACGCAGTATTTT.

The chain has TRBV2 and TRBJ2-1, with D unclear. The V gene lost 1 base and the J gene lost 0 bases, with 13 bases spanning the gap. CDR1 is SNHLY and CDR2 is FYNNEI in the germline V gene. This CDR3 has 17 amino acids. CDR3 amino acids: CASSEEPRISSYNEQFF. The CDR3 nucleotides are TGTGCCAGCAGTGAAGAACCGCGGATAAGCTCCTACAATGAGCAGTTCTTC.